What follows describes a single T cell receptor (beta chain). What it binds is unknown. This specimen comes from a study of cytomegalovirus exposure and HLA in healthy donors. Study as a whole: Of all 400 or so donors who were genotyped, roughly 81% belonged to the Caucasian-associated ancestry cluster.

PCR amplification relied on 60 Vbeta primers (plus 13 Jbeta primers). In the original workflow: Some 10 million of some 80 million unique TCR beta chains were shared, per a later count. Clones were read by immunoSEQ multiplex PCR, and TCRdb kept only the in-frame ones, dropping some. V, J and clone size were drawn from that table, and D and trimming were deduced from the DNA. The table includes some 170,000 clones, roughly 79% detected once. V shed 3 bases, J shed 8 bases, and the junction held 4 bases outside the gene matches. Germline V gives CDR1 LGHNA, CDR2 YNFKEQ. The CDR3 contains 15 residues. Overall study findings and caveats: The records held CMV serostatus as the only immune exposure information.

The specimen sequenced was PBMCs. The clonotype was recovered from a male donor in good health and CMV-seronegative. The chain couples TRBV4-2 to TRBJ2-1; 13 nucleotides line up with TRBD2. The CDR3 DNA is TGTGCCAGCAGCCAGGGGACTAGCGGGATCGATGAGCAGTTCTTC. This sequence encodes CASSQGTSGIDEQFF.